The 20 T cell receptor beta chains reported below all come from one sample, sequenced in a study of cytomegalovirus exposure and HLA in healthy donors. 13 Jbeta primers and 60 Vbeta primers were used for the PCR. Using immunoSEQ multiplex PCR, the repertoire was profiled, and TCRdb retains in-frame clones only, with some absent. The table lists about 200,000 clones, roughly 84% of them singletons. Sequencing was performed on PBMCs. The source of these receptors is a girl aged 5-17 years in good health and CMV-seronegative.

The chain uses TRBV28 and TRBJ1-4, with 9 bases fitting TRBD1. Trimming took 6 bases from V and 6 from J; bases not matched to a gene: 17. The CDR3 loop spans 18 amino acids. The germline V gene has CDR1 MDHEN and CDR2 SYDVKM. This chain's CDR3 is CASSYSVPGQGDDEKLFF. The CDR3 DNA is TGTGCCAGCAGCTACTCCGTCCCGGGACAGGGTGATGATGAAAAACTGTTTTTT.

The CDR3, as DNA: TGTGCCAGCAGCCCCCCGCGGGGGCATGGAGAGACCCAGTACTTC. Amino acid sequence: CASSPPRGHGETQYF. The chain links TRBV28 to TRBJ2-5; a possible D gene is TRBD2 (7 bases). Germline assignment: CDR1 MDHEN and CDR2 SYDVKM. Between the trimmed V and J ends, which lost 6 bases and 4 bases, there was a span of 18 bases. CDR3 length: 15 amino acids.

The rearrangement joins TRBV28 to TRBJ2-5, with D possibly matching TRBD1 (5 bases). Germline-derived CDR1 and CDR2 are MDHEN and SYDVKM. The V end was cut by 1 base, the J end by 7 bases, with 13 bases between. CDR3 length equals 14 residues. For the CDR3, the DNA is TGTGCCAGCAGTTTATTTTCTGGTAGGGGGACCCAGTACTTC. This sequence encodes CASSLFSGRGTQYF.

The CDR3: CASSVQRTVYTGELFF. Written as DNA, the CDR3 is TGTGCCAGCAGTGTGCAAAGGACAGTATACACCGGGGAGCTGTTTTTT. The chain is built from TRBV28 and TRBJ2-2; a possible D gene is TRBD1 (6 bases). There are 16 residues in the CDR3. In germline, CDR1 is MDHEN, CDR2 SYDVKM. The V end was cut by 5 bases, the J end by 3 bases, with 16 bases between.

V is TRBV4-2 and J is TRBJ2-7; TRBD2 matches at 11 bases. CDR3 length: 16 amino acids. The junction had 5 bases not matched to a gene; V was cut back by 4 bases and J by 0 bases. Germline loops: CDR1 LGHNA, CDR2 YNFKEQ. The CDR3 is CASSLETSGASYEQYF. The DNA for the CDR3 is TGTGCCAGCAGCCTGGAGACTAGCGGGGCCTCCTACGAGCAGTACTTC.

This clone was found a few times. CDR3 nucleotide sequence: TGTGCCAGCAGCGCCGGGACAGACTATCAGCCCCAGCATTTT. It encodes CASSAGTDYQPQHF. The genes are TRBV7-2 and TRBJ1-5, with TRBD1 matching over 7 bases. This CDR3 contains 14 residues. CDR1 is SGHTA and CDR2 is FQGNSA in the germline V gene. The junction had 6 bases not matched to a gene; V was cut back by 5 bases and J by 5 bases.

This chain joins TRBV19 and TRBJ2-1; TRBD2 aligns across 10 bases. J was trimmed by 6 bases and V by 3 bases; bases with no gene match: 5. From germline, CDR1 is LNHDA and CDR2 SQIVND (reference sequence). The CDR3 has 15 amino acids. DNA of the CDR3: TGTGCCAGTAGTATCGATGGACTAGCGGTCAATGAGCAGTTCTTC. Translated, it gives CASSIDGLAVNEQFF. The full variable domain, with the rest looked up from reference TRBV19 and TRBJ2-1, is DGGITQSPKYLFRKEGQNVTLSCEQNLNHDAMYWYRQDPGQGLRLIYYSQIVNDFQKGDIAEGYSVSREKKESFPLTVTSAQKNPTAFYLCASSIDGLAVNEQFFGPGTRLTVL.

The CDR3 nucleotides are TGTGCCAGCAGTTTATGGACAGGGAGTAGCAATCAGCCCCAGCATTTT. This gives the protein CASSLWTGSSNQPQHF. The V gene is TRBV28, the J gene TRBJ1-5; 7 bases are a match to TRBD1. Germline CDR1 reads MDHEN; CDR2 reads SYDVKM. The CDR3 extends over 16 amino acids. J gave up 0 bases and V 0 bases, and 2 bases lay outside the gene matches. The complete variable domain, with remaining parts taken from reference TRBV28 and TRBJ1-5, reads DVKVTQSSRYLVKRTGEKVFLECVQDMDHENMFWYRQDPGLGLRLIYFSYDVKMKEKGDIPEGYSVSREKKERFSLILESASTNQTSMYLCASSLWTGSSNQPQHFGDGTRLSIL.

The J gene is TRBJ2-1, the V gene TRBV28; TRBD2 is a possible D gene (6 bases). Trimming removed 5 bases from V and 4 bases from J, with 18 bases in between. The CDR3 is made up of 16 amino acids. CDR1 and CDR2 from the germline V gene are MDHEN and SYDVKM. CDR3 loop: CASSLTLASGYNEQFF. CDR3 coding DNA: TGTGCCAGCAGTCTCACTCTAGCGTCGGGGTACAATGAGCAGTTCTTC.

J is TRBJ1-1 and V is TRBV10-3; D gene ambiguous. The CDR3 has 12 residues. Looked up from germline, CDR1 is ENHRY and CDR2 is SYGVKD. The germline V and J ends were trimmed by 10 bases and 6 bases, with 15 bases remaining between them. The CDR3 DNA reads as TGTGCCACCCTCCTCGAGGGCTCTGAAGCTTTCTTT. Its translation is CATLLEGSEAFF.

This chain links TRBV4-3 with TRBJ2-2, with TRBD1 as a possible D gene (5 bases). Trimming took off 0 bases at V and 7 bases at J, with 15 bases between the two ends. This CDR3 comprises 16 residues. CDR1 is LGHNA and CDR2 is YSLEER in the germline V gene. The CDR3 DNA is TGCGCCAGCAGCCAAGATCGACAGTTTGTATTCGGGGAGCTGTTTTTT. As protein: CASSQDRQFVFGELFF.

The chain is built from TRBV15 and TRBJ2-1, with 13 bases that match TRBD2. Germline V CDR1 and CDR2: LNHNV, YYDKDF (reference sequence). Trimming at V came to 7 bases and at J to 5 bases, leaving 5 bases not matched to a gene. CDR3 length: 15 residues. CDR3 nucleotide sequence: TGTGCCACCACAACGGGACTAGCGGGACACAATGAGCAGTTCTTC. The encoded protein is CATTTGLAGHNEQFF.

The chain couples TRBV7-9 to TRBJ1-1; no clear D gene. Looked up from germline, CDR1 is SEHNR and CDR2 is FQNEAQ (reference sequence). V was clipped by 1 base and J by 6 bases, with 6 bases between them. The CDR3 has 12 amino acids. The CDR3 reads CASSLGGSEAFF. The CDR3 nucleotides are TGTGCCAGCAGCTTAGGAGGCTCTGAAGCTTTCTTT. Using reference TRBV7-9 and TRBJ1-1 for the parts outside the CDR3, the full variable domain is DTGVSQNPRHKITKRGQNVTFRCDPISEHNRLYWYRQTLGQGPEFLTYFQNEAQLEKSRLLSDRFSAERPKGSFSTLEIQRTEQGDSAMYLCASSLGGSEAFFGQGTRLTVV.

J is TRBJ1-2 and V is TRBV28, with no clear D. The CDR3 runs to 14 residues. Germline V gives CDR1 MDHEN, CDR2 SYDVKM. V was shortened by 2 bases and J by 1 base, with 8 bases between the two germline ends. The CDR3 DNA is TGTGCCAGCAGTTTAGATCCGGTTAACTATGGCTACACCTTC. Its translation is CASSLDPVNYGYTF.

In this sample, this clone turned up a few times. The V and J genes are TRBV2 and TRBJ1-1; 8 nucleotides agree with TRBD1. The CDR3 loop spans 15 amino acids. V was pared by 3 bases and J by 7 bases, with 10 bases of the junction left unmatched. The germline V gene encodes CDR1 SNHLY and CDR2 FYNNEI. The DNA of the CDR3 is TGTGCCAGCAGTGACTATGGGACAGGCCCCATTGAAGCTTTCTTT. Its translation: CASSDYGTGPIEAFF.

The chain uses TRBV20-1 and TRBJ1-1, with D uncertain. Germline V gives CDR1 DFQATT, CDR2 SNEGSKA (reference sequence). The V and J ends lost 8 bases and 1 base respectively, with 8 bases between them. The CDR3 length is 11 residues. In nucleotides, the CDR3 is TGCAGTACCCACAGGAACACTGAAGCTTTCTTT. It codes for CSTHRNTEAFF.

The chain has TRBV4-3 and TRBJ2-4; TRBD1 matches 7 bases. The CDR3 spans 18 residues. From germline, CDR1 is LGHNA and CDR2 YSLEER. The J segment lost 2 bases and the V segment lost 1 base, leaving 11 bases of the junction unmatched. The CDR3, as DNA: TGCGCCAGCAGCCAAGGGTTCACAGGGGTGAATCCCAAAAACATTCAGTACTTC. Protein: CASSQGFTGVNPKNIQYF.

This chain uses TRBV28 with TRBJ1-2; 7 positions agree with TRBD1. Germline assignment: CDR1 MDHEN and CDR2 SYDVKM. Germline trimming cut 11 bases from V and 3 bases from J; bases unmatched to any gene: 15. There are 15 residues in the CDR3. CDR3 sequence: CAVSKAGGMDYGYTF. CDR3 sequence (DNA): TGTGCCGTCTCCAAAGCAGGGGGGATGGACTATGGCTACACCTTC.

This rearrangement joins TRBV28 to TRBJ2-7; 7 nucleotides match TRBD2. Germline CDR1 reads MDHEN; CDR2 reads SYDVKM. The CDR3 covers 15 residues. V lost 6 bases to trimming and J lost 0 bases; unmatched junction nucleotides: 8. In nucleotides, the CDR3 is TGTGCCAGCAGCAACCCGGGACTAAGCTCCTACGAGCAGTACTTC. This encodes CASSNPGLSSYEQYF.

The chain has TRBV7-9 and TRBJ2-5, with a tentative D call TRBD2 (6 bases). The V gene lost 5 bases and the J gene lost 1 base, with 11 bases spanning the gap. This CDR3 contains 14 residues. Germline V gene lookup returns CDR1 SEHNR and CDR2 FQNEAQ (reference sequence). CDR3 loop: CASSPRRGQETQYF. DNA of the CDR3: TGTGCCAGCAGCCCCCGGAGGGGCCAAGAGACCCAGTACTTC.